The clone carrying this T cell receptor beta chain is a singleton in its sample. A far bigger clonotype differs at one base, so this is likely a read error. This specimen includes other DNA sequences encoding the same CDR3. These data are taken from a study of shared clonotypes between healthy human individuals. At the level of the study: Those who served as donors were a couple of women and three men between the ages of 18 and 49.

Assay runs were performed at deep level. Sequencing used immunoSEQ multiplex PCR; TCRdb keeps in-frame clones, though not all of them. Of 500,000 to 650,000 clones in the sample, around 81% were seen once. The origin of this receptor is a woman between 40 and 50 years old in good health. Some clones in this sample may be carry-over from other donors' samples. The sequencing sample was made of PBMCs.

This chain's CDR3 is CATSKGYTEAFF. The CDR3 DNA follows: TGTGCCACCAGCAAGGGATACACTGAGGCTTTCTTT. The chain has TRBV15 and TRBJ1-1; D not resolved. The CDR3 runs to 12 residues. In germline, CDR1 is LNHNV, CDR2 YYDKDF (reference sequence).